This TCR beta chain was found in a study of blood T cell repertoires in COVID-19. Study in general: COVID-19 samples, acute and convalescent, were from the United States, Italy and Spain.

Donors of Cohort 3 who recovered were those that had two negative PCRs, clearance, or symptom resolution. Trimming at V came to 5 bases and at J to 3 bases, leaving 10 bases not matched to a gene. The CDR3 sequence is 15 residues long. The germline CDR1 and CDR2 sequences are SGHVS and FQNEAQ. Some clones are missing from TCRdb's copy, which holds only in-frame ones; the method was immunoSEQ multiplex PCR. The data show roughly 300,000 clones, roughly 87% seen once. V usage is TRBV7-8 and J usage is TRBJ2-7; TRBD1 matches at 7 bases. Sequencing was done on a sample of PBMCs or T cells enriched from blood (not recorded which). The sequence derives from a woman aged 30 to 39 who had recovered from COVID-19. CDR3 in DNA: TGTGCCAGCAGCCCGATAGGTACAGGGGACTACGAGCAGTACTTC. It translates to CASSPIGTGDYEQYF.